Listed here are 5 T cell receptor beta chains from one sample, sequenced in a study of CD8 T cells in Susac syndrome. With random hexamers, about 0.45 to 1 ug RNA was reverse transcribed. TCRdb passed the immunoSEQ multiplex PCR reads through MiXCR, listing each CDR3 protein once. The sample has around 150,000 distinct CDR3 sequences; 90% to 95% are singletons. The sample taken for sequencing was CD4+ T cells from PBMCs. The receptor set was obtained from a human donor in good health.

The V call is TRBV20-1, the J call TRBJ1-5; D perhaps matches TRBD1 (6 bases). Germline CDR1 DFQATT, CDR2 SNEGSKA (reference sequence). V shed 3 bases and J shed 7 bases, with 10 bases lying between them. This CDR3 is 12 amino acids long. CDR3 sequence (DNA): TGCAGTGCTAGTAGCAGGGGCCAGCCCCAGCATTTT. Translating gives CSASSRGQPQHF.

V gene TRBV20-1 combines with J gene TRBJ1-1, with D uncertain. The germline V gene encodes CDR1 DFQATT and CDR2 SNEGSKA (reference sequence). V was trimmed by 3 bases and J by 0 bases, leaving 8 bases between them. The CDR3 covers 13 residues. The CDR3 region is CSASQVLNTEAFF. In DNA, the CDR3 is TGCAGTGCTAGTCAGGTACTGAACACTGAAGCTTTCTTT.

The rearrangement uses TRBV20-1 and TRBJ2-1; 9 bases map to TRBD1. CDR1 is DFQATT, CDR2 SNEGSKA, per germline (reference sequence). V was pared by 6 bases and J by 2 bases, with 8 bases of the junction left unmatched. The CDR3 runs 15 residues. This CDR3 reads CSAVADRGPYNEQFF. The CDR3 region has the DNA TGCAGTGCCGTTGCGGACAGGGGCCCCTACAATGAGCAGTTCTTC.

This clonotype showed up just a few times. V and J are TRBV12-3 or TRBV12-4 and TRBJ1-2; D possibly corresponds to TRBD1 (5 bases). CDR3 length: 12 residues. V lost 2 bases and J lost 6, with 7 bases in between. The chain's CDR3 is CASSLQGDGYTF. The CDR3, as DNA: TGTGCCAGCAGTTTACAGGGAGATGGCTACACCTTC.

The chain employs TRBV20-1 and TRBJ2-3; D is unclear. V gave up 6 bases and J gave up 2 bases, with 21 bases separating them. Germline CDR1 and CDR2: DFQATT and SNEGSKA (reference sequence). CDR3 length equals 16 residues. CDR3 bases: TGCAGTGCCAATACCCGATCGGACGGAATCACAGATACGCAGTATTTT. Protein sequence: CSANTRSDGITDTQYF.